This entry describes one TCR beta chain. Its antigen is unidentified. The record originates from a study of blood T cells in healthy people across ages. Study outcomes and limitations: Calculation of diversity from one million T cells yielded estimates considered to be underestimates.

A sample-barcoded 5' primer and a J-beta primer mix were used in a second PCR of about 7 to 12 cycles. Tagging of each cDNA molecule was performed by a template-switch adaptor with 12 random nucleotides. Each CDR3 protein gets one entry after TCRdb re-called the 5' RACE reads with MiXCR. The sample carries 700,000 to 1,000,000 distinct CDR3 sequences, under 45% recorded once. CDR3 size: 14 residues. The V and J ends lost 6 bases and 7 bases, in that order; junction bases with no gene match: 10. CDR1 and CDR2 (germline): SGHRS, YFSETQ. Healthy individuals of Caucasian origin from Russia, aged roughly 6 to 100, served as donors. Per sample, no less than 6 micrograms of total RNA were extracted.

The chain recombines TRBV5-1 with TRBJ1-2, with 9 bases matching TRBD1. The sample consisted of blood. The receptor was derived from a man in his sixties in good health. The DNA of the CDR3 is TGCGCCAGCAATACACCGGGACAGGGTACTGGCTACACCTTC. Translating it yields CASNTPGQGTGYTF.